The source of this T cell receptor (beta chain) is a study of Ad26.COV2.S vaccination and SARS-CoV-2 variants (dated by TCRdb to the early 2020s). Notes on the research overall: Donors in the vaccine arm were drawn from COV1001, a multicentre, randomized, double-blind, placebo-controlled phase I-IIa trial testing Ad26.COV2.S in healthy adults. Ad26.COV2.S was administered intramuscularly at a dose of 5x10^10 or 1x10^11 viral particles, either as one shot or as two shots given 56 days apart. TCRbeta repertoire sequencing served as the tool for gauging how specific and how broad the SARS-CoV-2-reactive T cell receptors were following Ad26.COV2.S vaccination. A total of approximately 32 samples were included in the TCR-sequenced set, comprising around 19 Ad26.COV2.S vaccine recipients, 5 placebo recipients and 8 SARS-CoV-2 convalescent individuals. Trial participants were randomized into five groups of five, in which low-dose or high-dose Ad26.COV2.S was given once or twice, or placebo was given on both occasions. Throughout the experiments and outcome assessment, investigators stayed blinded to trial group allocation. Here is what the overall study found, with its caveats: The study lacked the statistical power to compare responses across vaccine doses or regimens. Non-spike TCR breadth was comparable between vaccine and placebo recipients, consistent with the vaccine containing only spike. According to the authors, total T cell responses may have been underestimated by the TCR breadth and depth analyses. Higher spike-specific TCR breadth was observed in Ad26.COV2.S recipients than in placebo recipients (P = 0.0014). Substantial breadth of spike-specific CD8+ and CD4+ T cell responses was reported after vaccination.

The immunoSEQ Assay was used to sequence TCRbeta CDR3 regions. After extraction, genomic DNA underwent amplification by bias-controlled multiplex PCR, followed by high-throughput sequencing. Regarding the original processing steps: To quantify the absolute abundance of each unique TCRbeta CDR3 region, sequences were collapsed and filtered. T cell fraction was estimated by normalizing TCRbeta template counts to usable DNA, which was measured by amplifying reference genes present in all nucleated cells. Repertoire TCRs were annotated as SARS-CoV-2-specific when V gene, CDR3 amino acid sequence and J gene were exactly matched to a known reactive TCR set. The reference SARS-CoV-2 TCR set was derived from MIRA and filtered for enrichment in COVID-19-positive ImmuneCODE repertoires, a step that removed public or cross-reactive TCRs. Drawing on the MIRA antigens, annotated TCRs were analysed further at the level of specific ORF or position within ORF. Breadth was defined as annotated unique rearrangements over total unique productive rearrangements; depth was the summed frequency of those rearrangements. Two-sided Wilcoxon rank-sum tests were applied when comparing TCR breadth between groups. TCRdb took over this immuneACCESS table, retaining in-frame rearrangements with V and J assigned. Such tables are incomplete; in checked studies, under half of the missing clones stem from an unresolved V gene, and the remainder is unexplained. V, J and clone size are taken as reported in that table, and D and trimming were inferred from the DNA itself. The sample contains around 400,000 clones, 89% of them found a single time. The ten largest make up approximately 1.9% of the sample.

Taken from cysteine to phenylalanine, the CDR3 has 15 residues. Only the CDR3 region is kept as DNA, spanning 45 bases read in frame from base 1. V is pruned by 8 bases and J by 1 base, leaving 6 bases of the junction without a gene match. Via the germline V gene, CDR1 is MNHEY and CDR2 SVGAGI. There are a few counts of this clone. The specificity of this receptor is unknown. No per-base quality is available; no much larger clone lies one base away. In the paper's terms, the treatment or condition label means: some 19 received Ad26.COV2.S at low or high dose, single or two shots; 5 received placebo; per-sample allocation not given. Repertoires of vaccine and placebo recipients were sequenced from samples taken on day 63 after the first injection. In Cohort 1b, fewer than 30 adults aged 18-55 years were enrolled at a single site in Boston, USA, between 29 July and 7 August 2020. Ad26.COV2.S was a replication-incompetent adenovirus type 26 vector expressing a prefusion-stabilized SARS-CoV-2 spike protein from the original Wuhan strain.

The input for sequencing was peripheral blood, taken in a trial of Ad26.COV2.S vaccine versus placebo. The chain joins TRBV6-5 to TRBJ2-3, with TRBD1 identical over 10 junction bases. This receptor was obtained from a person aged 18 to 59 who received the Ad26.COV2.S COVID-19 vaccine or a placebo. The sequenced DNA: TGTGCCAGCGGGGTCGGGACAGGGGGCACAGATACGCAGTATTTT. This yields the protein CASGVGTGGTDTQYF.